This T cell receptor beta chain emerged from a study of blood T cell repertoires in COVID-19. About the research overall: Collection of acute and convalescent COVID-19 samples took place in the United States, Italy and Spain. T cells, B-cell-depleted T cells, or PBMCs supplied cDNA or gDNA.

Sequencing used immunoSEQ multiplex PCR; TCRdb keeps in-frame clones, though not all of them. Of 350,000 to 550,000 clones in the sample, roughly nine tenths were seen once. This CDR3 has 16 amino acids. Germline V gene lookup returns CDR1 SEHNR and CDR2 FQNEAQ (reference sequence). V was clipped by 10 bases and J by 0 bases; unmatched bases: 5. Study members were between roughly 18 and 100 years old and lived in 24 US regions. This TCR was recovered from a woman aged 18-30 years with acute COVID-19. Input material: PBMCs or T cells enriched from blood (not recorded which). This chain connects TRBV7-9 to TRBJ2-6, with 11 bases that match TRBD1. CDR3 amino acids: CATSGQGDSGANVLTF. The CDR3 DNA is TGTGCCACCTCGGGACAGGGGGACTCTGGGGCCAACGTCCTGACTTTC.